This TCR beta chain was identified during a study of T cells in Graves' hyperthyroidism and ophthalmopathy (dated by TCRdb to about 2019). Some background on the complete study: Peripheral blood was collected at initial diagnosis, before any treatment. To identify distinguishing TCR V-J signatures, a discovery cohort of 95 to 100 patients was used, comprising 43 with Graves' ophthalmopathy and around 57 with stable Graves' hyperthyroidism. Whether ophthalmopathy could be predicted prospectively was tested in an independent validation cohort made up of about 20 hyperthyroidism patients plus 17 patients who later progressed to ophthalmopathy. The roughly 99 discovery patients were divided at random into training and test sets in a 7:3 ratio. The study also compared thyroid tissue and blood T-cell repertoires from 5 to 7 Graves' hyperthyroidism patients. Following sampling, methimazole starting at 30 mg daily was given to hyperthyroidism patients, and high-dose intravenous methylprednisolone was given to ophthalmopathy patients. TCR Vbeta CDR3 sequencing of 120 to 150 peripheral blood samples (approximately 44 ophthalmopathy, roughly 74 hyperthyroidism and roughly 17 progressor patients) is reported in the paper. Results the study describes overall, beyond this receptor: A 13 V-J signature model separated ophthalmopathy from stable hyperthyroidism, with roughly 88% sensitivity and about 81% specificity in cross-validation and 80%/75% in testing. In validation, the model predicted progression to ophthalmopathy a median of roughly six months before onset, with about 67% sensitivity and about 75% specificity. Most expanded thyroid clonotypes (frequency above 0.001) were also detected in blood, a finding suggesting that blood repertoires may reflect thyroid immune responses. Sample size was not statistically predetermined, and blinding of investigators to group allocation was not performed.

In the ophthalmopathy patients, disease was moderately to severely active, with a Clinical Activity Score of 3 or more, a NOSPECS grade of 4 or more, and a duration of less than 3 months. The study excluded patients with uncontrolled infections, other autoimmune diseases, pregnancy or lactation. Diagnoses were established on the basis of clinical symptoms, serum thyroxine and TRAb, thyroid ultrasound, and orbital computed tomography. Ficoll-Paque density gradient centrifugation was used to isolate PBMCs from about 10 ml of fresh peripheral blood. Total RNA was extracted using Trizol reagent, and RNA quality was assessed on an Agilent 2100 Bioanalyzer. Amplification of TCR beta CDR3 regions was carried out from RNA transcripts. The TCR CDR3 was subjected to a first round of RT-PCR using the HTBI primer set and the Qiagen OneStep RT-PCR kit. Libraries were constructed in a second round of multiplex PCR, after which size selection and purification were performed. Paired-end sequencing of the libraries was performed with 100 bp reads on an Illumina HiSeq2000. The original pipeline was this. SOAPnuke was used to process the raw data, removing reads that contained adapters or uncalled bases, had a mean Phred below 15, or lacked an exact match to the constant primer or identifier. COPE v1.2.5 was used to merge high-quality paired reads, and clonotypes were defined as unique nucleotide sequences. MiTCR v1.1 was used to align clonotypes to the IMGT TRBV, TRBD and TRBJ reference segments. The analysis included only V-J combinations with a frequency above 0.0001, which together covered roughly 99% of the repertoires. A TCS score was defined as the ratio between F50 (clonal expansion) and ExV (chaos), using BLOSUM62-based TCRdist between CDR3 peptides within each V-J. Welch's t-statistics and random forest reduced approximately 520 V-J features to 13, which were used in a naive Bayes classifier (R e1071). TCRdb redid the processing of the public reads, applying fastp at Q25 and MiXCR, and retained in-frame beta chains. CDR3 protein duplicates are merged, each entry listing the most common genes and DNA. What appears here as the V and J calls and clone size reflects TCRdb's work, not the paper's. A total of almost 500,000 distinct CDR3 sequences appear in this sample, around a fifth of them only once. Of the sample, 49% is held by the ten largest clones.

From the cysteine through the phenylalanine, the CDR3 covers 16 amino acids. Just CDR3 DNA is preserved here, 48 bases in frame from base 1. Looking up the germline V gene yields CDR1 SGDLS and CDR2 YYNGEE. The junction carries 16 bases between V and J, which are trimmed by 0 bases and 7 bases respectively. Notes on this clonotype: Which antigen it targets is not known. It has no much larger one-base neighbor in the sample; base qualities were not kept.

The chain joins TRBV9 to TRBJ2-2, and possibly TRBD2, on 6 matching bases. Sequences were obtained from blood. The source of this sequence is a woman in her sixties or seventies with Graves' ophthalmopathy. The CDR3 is CASSVVGRPGVGELFF. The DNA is TGTGCCAGCAGCGTAGTTGGCAGGCCGGGGGTCGGGGAGCTGTTTTTT.